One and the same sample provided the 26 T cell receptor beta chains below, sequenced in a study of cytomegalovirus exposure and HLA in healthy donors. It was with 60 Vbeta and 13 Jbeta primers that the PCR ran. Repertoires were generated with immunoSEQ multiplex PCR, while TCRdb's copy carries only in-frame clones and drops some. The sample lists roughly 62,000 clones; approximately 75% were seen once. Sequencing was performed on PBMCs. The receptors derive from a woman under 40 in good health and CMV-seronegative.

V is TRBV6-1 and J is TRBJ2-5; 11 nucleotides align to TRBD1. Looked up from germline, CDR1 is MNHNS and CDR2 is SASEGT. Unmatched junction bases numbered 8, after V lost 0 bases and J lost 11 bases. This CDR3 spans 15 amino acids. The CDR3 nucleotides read TGTGCCAGCAGTGAAGCCAGGACAGGGGGCCTGGGGCAGTACTTC. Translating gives CASSEARTGGLGQYF.

The CDR3 here is CAISGRTSLGPYNEQFF. For the CDR3, the DNA is TGTGCCATCAGTGGGAGAACGTCCCTCGGTCCATACAATGAGCAGTTCTTC. This chain connects TRBV10-3 to TRBJ2-1; D unclear. CDR3 size: 17 residues. Deletions cut 4 bases from V and 4 bases from J, with 20 bases between. The V gene's germline CDR1 is ENHRY and CDR2 SYGVKD.

The CDR3 DNA follows: TGTGCCAGCAGTCGCGGATCCTCTTTCTCCGAGCAGTACGTC. This gives the protein CASSRGSSFSEQYV. The V and J genes are TRBV6-5 and TRBJ2-7; D ambiguous. V was shortened by 5 bases and J by 6 bases, with 17 bases between the two germline ends. This CDR3 comprises 14 residues. Germline V gene sequence: CDR1 MNHEY, CDR2 SVGAGI.

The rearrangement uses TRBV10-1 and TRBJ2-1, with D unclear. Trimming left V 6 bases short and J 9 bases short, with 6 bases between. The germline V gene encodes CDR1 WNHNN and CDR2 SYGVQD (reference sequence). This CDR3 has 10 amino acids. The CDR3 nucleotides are TGCGCCAGCAGGTCGAGTGAGCAGTTCTTC. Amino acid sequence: CASRSSEQFF.

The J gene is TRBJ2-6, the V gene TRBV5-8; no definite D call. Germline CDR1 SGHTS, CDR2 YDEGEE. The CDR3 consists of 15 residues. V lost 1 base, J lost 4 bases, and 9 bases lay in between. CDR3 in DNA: TGTGCCAGCAGCTTGTCCGGGTACGGGGCCAACGTCCTGACTTTC. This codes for CASSLSGYGANVLTF.

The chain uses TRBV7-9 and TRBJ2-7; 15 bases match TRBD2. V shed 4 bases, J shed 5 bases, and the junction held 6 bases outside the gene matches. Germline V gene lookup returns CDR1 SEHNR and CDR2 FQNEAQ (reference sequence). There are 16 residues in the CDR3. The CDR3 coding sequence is TGTGCCAGCAGCTCCCCGGGACTAGCGGGAGGTGACGAGCAGTACTTC. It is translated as CASSSPGLAGGDEQYF.

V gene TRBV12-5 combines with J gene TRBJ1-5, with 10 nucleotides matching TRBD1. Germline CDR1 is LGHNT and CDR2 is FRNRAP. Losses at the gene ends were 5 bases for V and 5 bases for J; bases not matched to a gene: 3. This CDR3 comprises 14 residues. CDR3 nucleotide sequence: TGTGCTAGTGGTGCTGGGACAGGGGATCAGCCCCAGCATTTT. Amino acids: CASGAGTGDQPQHF.

The CDR3 coding sequence is TGTGCCAGCAGTTATCGGGACAGGGGCCACGAGCAGTACTTC. This encodes CASSYRDRGHEQYF. The rearrangement uses TRBV6-5 and TRBJ2-7; 10 positions match TRBD1. Per germline, CDR1 MNHEY and CDR2 SVGAGI. Germline trimming cut 3 bases from V and 5 bases from J; bases unmatched to any gene: 4. CDR3 length equals 14 residues.

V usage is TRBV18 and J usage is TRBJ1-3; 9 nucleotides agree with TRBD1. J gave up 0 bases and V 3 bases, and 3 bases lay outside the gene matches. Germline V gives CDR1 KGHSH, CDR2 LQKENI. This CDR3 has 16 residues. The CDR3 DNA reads TGTGCCAGCTCACCGGGACAGGGCAGCTCTGGAAACACCATATATTTT. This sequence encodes CASSPGQGSSGNTIYF.

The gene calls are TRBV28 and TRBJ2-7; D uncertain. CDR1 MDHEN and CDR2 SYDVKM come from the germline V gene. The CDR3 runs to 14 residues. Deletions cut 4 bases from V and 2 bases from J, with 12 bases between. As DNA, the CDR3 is TGTGCCAGCAGTTCGCCTCCTGCAGCCTACGAGCAGTACTTC. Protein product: CASSSPPAAYEQYF.

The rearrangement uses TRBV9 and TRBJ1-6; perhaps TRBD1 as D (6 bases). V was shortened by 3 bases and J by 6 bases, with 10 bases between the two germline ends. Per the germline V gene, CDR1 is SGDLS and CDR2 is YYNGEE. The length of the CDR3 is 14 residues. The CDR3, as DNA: TGTGCCAGCAGCGCACAGGGCAGTAATTCACCCCTCCACTTT. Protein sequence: CASSAQGSNSPLHF.

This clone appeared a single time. The CDR3 nucleotides are TGCGCCAGCAGCTTGGAGCCAGGCTATAATTCACCCCTCCACTTT. Translation gives CASSLEPGYNSPLHF. This sequence joins TRBV5-1 and TRBJ1-6, with D hard to call. The length of the CDR3 is 15 residues. Germline CDR1 is SGHRS and CDR2 is YFSETQ. V lost 0 bases, J lost 3 bases, and 7 bases lay in between.

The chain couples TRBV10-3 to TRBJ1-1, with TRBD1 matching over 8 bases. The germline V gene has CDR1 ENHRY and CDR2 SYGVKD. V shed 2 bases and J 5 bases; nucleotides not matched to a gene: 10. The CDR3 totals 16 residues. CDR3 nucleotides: TGTGCCATCAGTGAGCCCTCCCGGACAGGGAGGACTGAAGCTTTCTTT. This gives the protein CAISEPSRTGRTEAFF.

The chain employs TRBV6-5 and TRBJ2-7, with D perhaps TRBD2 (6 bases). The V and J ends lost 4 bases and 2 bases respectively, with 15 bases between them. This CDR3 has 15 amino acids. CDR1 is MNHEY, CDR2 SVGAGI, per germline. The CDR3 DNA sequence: TGTGCCAGCAGTTTACAGGACTCGGGGGCCTACGAGCAGTACTTC. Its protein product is CASSLQDSGAYEQYF.

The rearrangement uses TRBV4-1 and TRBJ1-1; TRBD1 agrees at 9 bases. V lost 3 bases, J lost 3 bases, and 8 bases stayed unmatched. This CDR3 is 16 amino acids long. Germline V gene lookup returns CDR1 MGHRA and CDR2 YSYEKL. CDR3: CASSHPPGQGDTEAFF. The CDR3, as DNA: TGCGCCAGCAGCCACCCTCCGGGACAGGGAGACACTGAAGCTTTCTTT.

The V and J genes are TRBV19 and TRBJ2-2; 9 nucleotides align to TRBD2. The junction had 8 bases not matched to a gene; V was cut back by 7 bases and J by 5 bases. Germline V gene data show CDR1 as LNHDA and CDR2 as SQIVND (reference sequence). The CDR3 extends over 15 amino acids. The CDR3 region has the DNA TGTGCCAGTACTCCTATAGCGGGAGTAACCGGGGAGCTGTTTTTT. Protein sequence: CASTPIAGVTGELFF.

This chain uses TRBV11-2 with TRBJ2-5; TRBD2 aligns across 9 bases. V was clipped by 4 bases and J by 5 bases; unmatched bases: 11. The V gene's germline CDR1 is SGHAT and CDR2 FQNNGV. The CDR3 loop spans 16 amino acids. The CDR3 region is CASSSIGTAGGETQYF. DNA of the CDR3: TGTGCCAGCAGCTCCATCGGGACAGCGGGGGGCGAGACCCAGTACTTC.

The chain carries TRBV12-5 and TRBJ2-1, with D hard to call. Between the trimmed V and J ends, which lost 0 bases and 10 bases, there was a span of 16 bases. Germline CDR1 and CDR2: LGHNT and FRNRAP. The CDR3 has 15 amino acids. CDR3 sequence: CASGLVGGPLAEQFF. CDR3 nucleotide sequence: TGTGCTAGTGGTTTGGTAGGCGGTCCCCTCGCCGAGCAGTTCTTC.

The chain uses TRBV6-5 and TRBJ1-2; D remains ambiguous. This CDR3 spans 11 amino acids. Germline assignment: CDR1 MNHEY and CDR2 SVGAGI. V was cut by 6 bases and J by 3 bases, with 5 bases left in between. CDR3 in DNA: TGTGCCAGCAGGGCCCACTATGGCTACACCTTC. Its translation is CASRAHYGYTF.

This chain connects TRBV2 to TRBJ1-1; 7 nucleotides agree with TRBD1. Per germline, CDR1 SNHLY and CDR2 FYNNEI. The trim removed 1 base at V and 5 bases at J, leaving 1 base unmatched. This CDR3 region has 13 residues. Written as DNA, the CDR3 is TGTGCCAGCAGTGAAGAGGACAGGACTGAAGCTTTCTTT. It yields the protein CASSEEDRTEAFF.

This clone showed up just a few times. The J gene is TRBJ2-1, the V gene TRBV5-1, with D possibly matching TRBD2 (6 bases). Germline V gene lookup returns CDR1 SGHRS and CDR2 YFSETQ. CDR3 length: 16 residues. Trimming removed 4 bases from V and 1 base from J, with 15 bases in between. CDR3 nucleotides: TGCGCCAGCAGCCCCGAGGGACTTCCGTCCTACAATGAGCAGTTCTTC. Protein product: CASSPEGLPSYNEQFF.

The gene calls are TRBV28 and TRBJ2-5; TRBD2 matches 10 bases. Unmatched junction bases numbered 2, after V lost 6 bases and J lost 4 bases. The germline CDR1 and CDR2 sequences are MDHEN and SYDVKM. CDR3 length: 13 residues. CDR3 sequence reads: CASRLAGLETQYF. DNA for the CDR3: TGTGCCAGCAGACTAGCGGGATTAGAGACCCAGTACTTC.

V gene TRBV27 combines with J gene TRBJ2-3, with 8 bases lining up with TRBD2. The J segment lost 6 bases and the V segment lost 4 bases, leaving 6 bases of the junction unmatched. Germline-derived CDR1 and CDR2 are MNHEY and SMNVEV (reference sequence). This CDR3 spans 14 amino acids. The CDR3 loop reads CASSSPGLGDTQYF. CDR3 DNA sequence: TGTGCCAGCAGTTCACCGGGACTAGGGGATACGCAGTATTTT.

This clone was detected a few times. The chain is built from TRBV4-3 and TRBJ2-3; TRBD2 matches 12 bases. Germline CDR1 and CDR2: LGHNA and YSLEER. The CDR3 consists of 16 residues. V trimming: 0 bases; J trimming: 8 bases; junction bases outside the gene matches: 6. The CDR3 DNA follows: TGCGCCAGCAGCCAAGATCTGACTAGCGGGAGACCTACGCAGTATTTT. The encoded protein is CASSQDLTSGRPTQYF.

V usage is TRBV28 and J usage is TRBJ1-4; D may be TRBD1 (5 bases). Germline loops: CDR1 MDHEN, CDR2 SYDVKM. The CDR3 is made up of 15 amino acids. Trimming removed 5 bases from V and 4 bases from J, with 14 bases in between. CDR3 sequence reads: CASSPLTARNEKLFF. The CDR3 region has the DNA TGTGCCAGCAGTCCTTTGACAGCCCGTAATGAAAAACTGTTTTTT.

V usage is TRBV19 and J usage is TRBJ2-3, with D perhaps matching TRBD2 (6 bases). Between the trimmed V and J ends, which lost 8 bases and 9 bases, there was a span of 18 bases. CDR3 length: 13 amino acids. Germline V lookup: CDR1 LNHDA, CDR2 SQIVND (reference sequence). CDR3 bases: TGTGCCAGTGGGTCACAGGCGGAGGGCACGCAGTATTTT. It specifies CASGSQAEGTQYF.